This is a list of T cell receptor beta chains from one sample in a study of T cells in Graves' hyperthyroidism and ophthalmopathy. TCRdb redid the calling of the multiplex PCR reads with MiXCR, one entry per CDR3 protein. The table records about 200,000 distinct CDR3 sequences, approximately 16% of them present only once. Sequenced: blood. The receptors originated from a woman aged 45 to 65 with Graves' hyperthyroidism. CDR3s include the opening cysteine and the closing phenylalanine or tryptophan. The D gene is left open where the match is weak. Where a row states a size, it is once, few, many or the class of an expanded clone; other rows omit it.

DNA: TGTGCCAGCAGCTCCGACAGGGGAAAACAAGAGACCCAGTACTTC; CDR3: CASSSDRGKQETQYF; size: .; D: TRBD1; V: TRBV7-3; J: TRBJ2-5
DNA: TGTGCCAGCTTCCCGGGGTGGGGGCCCACTGAAGCTTTCTTT; CDR3: CASFPGWGPTEAFF; size: many; D: .; V: TRBV11-2; J: TRBJ1-1
DNA: TGCAGCGTTGAAAGGTGGGAGCCCGATTACAATGAGCAGTTCTTC; CDR3: CSVERWEPDYNEQFF; size: .; D: .; V: TRBV29-1; J: TRBJ2-1
DNA: TGTGCCAGCAGACTAAACTACCAAGAGACCCAGTACTTC; CDR3: CASRLNYQETQYF; size: few; D: .; V: TRBV11-1; J: TRBJ2-5
DNA: TGTGCCAGCAGTTACTCGGCCGACAACACCGGGGAGCTGTTTTTT; CDR3: CASSYSADNTGELFF; size: few; D: .; V: TRBV6-2/TRBV6-3; J: TRBJ2-2
DNA: TGTGCCAGCAGCCAAGATCACGACACCGGGGAGCTGTTTTTT; CDR3: CASSQDHDTGELFF; size: .; D: .; V: TRBV3-1; J: TRBJ2-2
DNA: TGTGCCAGCAGCCTGGACAGGGCGTTCGGTGAAGCTTTCTTT; CDR3: CASSLDRAFGEAFF; size: many; D: TRBD1; V: TRBV11-2; J: TRBJ1-1
DNA: TGTGCCAGCAGTGAACCCAGGGGGCAGAGCCCTAACGAGCAGTACTTC; CDR3: CASSEPRGQSPNEQYF; size: many; D: TRBD1; V: TRBV2; J: TRBJ2-7
DNA: TGTGCCAGCTCACCCCAATCAGATACGCAGTATTTT; CDR3: CASSPQSDTQYF; size: many; D: .; V: TRBV18; J: TRBJ2-3
DNA: TGTGCCAGCAGCATAGCGATCCAGCGTGCAGATACGCAGTATTTT; CDR3: CASSIAIQRADTQYF; size: many; D: .; V: TRBV11-2; J: TRBJ2-3
DNA: TGTGCCAGCAGCCTCCCCGGGACTTCCTTCTCCAATGAGCAGTTCTTC; CDR3: CASSLPGTSFSNEQFF; size: .; D: .; V: TRBV3-1; J: TRBJ2-1
DNA: TGTGCCAGCAGTTATGCTAGCGGGAGTACAGATACGCAGTATTTT; CDR3: CASSYASGSTDTQYF; size: .; D: TRBD2; V: TRBV6-5; J: TRBJ2-3
DNA: TGTGCCACCAGCAGAGATCTTACTAGGTTGGAGACCCAGTACTTC; CDR3: CATSRDLTRLETQYF; size: .; D: .; V: TRBV15; J: TRBJ2-5
DNA: TGCAGTGCGACGAGGATAGGGACTAGCGGTGATACGCAGTATTTT; CDR3: CSATRIGTSGDTQYF; size: many; D: TRBD2; V: TRBV20-1; J: TRBJ2-3
DNA: TGTGCTAGTGGGGCAGGGGTCGACGCATACGAGCAGTACTTC; CDR3: CASGAGVDAYEQYF; size: many; D: .; V: TRBV12-5; J: TRBJ2-7
DNA: TGCAGCGTTGCCCGGACGGGGCAGCGAGTCTATGGCTACACCTTC; CDR3: CSVARTGQRVYGYTF; size: many; D: .; V: TRBV29-1; J: TRBJ1-2
DNA: TGCAGTGCTAGAGATCCTTTTGGGGACGGCCACAATCAGCCCCAGCATTTT; CDR3: CSARDPFGDGHNQPQHF; size: .; D: .; V: TRBV20-1; J: TRBJ1-5
DNA: TGTGCCAGCAGCTTTGGCGGGAGGGATAATGAGCAGTTCTTC; CDR3: CASSFGGRDNEQFF; size: many; D: TRBD2; V: TRBV7-9; J: TRBJ2-1
DNA: TGTGCCAGCAGCTTAAGAACGGGAGTGGTTGAGCAGTTCTTC; CDR3: CASSLRTGVVEQFF; size: .; D: .; V: TRBV7-8; J: TRBJ2-1
DNA: TGCAGCGTTGTCGGGTGGGTCAGGACGAACACTGAAGCTTTCTTT; CDR3: CSVVGWVRTNTEAFF; size: many; D: .; V: TRBV29-1; J: TRBJ1-1
DNA: TGTGCCAGCAGTTCAGATAGACAGGGGAGGAATGGCTACACCTTC; CDR3: CASSSDRQGRNGYTF; size: few; D: TRBD1; V: TRBV6-1; J: TRBJ1-2
DNA: TGTGCCAGCAGTTACAGCGCGGGGAGGGAGCAGTACTTC; CDR3: CASSYSAGREQYF; size: many; D: .; V: TRBV27; J: TRBJ2-7
DNA: TGTGCCAGCAGCCGTGGGACAACTATCGCGTCCAATGAGCAGTTCTTC; CDR3: CASSRGTTIASNEQFF; size: many; D: .; V: TRBV11-2; J: TRBJ2-1
DNA: TGTGCCACCAGTGACAGGATCCTGTTCTATGAGCAGTTCTTC; CDR3: CATSDRILFYEQFF; size: many; D: .; V: TRBV24-1; J: TRBJ2-1
DNA: TGTGCCAGCAGTCTAGCGGGAGCCTCTACCTACGAGCAGTACTTC; CDR3: CASSLAGASTYEQYF; size: many; D: TRBD2; V: TRBV12-3/TRBV12-4; J: TRBJ2-7
DNA: TGTGCCACCAGTGACGCAGGACAGGGGGCCAACGTCCTGACTTTC; CDR3: CATSDAGQGANVLTF; size: many; D: .; V: TRBV24-1; J: TRBJ2-6
DNA: TGTGCCAGTAGTATGGTGAGGGACCAAGAGACCCAGTACTTC; CDR3: CASSMVRDQETQYF; size: .; D: .; V: TRBV19; J: TRBJ2-5
DNA: TGCGCCAGCAGTGAAGGGGAGGTCACAGATACGCAGTATTTT; CDR3: CASSEGEVTDTQYF; size: few; D: .; V: TRBV10-2; J: TRBJ2-3
DNA: TGTGCCAGCAGCCCCGGGGGACCTTCGACCCAGTACTTC; CDR3: CASSPGGPSTQYF; size: many; D: .; V: TRBV9; J: TRBJ2-5
DNA: TGCAGTGCTAGAGATGGGCTAGCCAAAAACATTCAGTACTTC; CDR3: CSARDGLAKNIQYF; size: many; D: .; V: TRBV20-1; J: TRBJ2-4
DNA: TGTGCCACCCGAGGAGCGGGAACAGAGACCCAGTACTTC; CDR3: CATRGAGTETQYF; size: .; D: TRBD2; V: TRBV24-1; J: TRBJ2-5
DNA: TGTGCCAGCAGTTTATCGGAGGGGAGAGGGTACGAGCAGTACTTC; CDR3: CASSLSEGRGYEQYF; size: many; D: .; V: TRBV27; J: TRBJ2-7
DNA: TGTGCCAGCAGCCCCGGACTAGCCGGCGAGCAGTACTTC; CDR3: CASSPGLAGEQYF; size: many; D: TRBD2; V: TRBV3-1; J: TRBJ2-7
DNA: TGTGCCAGCAGCTTGCGCCTCGGGGTAGTTTCCCCCAATGAGCAGTTCTTC; CDR3: CASSLRLGVVSPNEQFF; size: many; D: .; V: TRBV5-8; J: TRBJ2-1
DNA: TGCGCCAGCAGCTTGGCAATGGCAGGGCAAAATTCACCCCTCCACTTT; CDR3: CASSLAMAGQNSPLHF; size: .; D: .; V: TRBV5-1; J: TRBJ1-6
DNA: TGTGCCATCAGTGGAATGACTAGCGGAGCTTCTAGCACAGATACGCAGTATTTT; CDR3: CAISGMTSGASSTDTQYF; size: many; D: TRBD2; V: TRBV10-3; J: TRBJ2-3
DNA: TGTGCCAGCAGTGGGGACAGAACAAACTATGGCTACACCTTC; CDR3: CASSGDRTNYGYTF; size: .; D: TRBD1; V: TRBV2; J: TRBJ1-2
DNA: TGCAGTGCTAGGGACAGGCCCTACAATGAGCAGTTCTTC; CDR3: CSARDRPYNEQFF; size: .; D: TRBD1; V: TRBV20-1; J: TRBJ2-1
DNA: TGCAGTGCCCCTGGGTCAGGGGGCACAGATACGCAGTATTTT; CDR3: CSAPGSGGTDTQYF; size: many; D: .; V: TRBV20-1; J: TRBJ2-3
DNA: TGTGCCAGCAGTTACTCGTCCGGGACTTATAATTCACCCCTCCACTTT; CDR3: CASSYSSGTYNSPLHF; size: .; D: .; V: TRBV6-2/TRBV6-3; J: TRBJ1-6
DNA: TGTGCCAGCAGCCAACAGACTAGCGGCAGCACAGATACGCAGTATTTT; CDR3: CASSQQTSGSTDTQYF; size: .; D: TRBD2; V: TRBV4-2; J: TRBJ2-3
DNA: TGCAGGGGAGGTCGAGGGACCCAAGGGACCCAGTACTTC; CDR3: CRGGRGTQGTQYF; size: .; D: .; V: TRBV20-1; J: TRBJ2-5
DNA: TGTGCCAGCAGCCCCCAGACTAGCGGAGCCAGCTACGAGCAGTACTTC; CDR3: CASSPQTSGASYEQYF; size: many; D: TRBD2; V: TRBV7-8; J: TRBJ2-7
DNA: TGTGCCAGCAGCTTTTTAGTGGGAGGGAGCACCGGGGAGCTGTTTTTT; CDR3: CASSFLVGGSTGELFF; size: .; D: TRBD2; V: TRBV7-3; J: TRBJ2-2
DNA: TGTGCCAGCTTAGGGGCGGGATACAATGAGCAGTTCTTC; CDR3: CASLGAGYNEQFF; size: few; D: .; V: TRBV11-3; J: TRBJ2-1
DNA: TGTGCCAGCACGGAAAGCTCCTATAATTCACCCCTCCACTTT; CDR3: CASTESSYNSPLHF; size: once; D: .; V: TRBV12-3/TRBV12-4; J: TRBJ1-6
DNA: TGTGCCAGCAGCGCCGGGACAGGGCGGACTGAAGCTTTCTTT; CDR3: CASSAGTGRTEAFF; size: many; D: TRBD1; V: TRBV11-1; J: TRBJ1-1
DNA: TGCAGTGCCTCCCGGCGGGAAACAGATACGCAGTATTTT; CDR3: CSASRRETDTQYF; size: few; D: .; V: TRBV20-1; J: TRBJ2-3
DNA: TGCAGTGCCAGTAAGGGACAGGGACCATACAATGAGCAGTTCTTC; CDR3: CSASKGQGPYNEQFF; size: few; D: TRBD1; V: TRBV20-1; J: TRBJ2-1
DNA: TGTGCCACCCGAGGGGAGGGACAGAGCTTTGAGCAGTACTTC; CDR3: CATRGEGQSFEQYF; size: many; D: .; V: TRBV25-1; J: TRBJ2-7
DNA: TGTGCCTGGAGTGTTACAGGGGATGGTGAGCAGTTCTTC; CDR3: CAWSVTGDGEQFF; size: .; D: TRBD1; V: TRBV30; J: TRBJ2-1
DNA: TGCAGCGTCGAGTCGGGGGCTAGCGGGGCACGCAATGAGCAGTTCTTC; CDR3: CSVESGASGARNEQFF; size: many; D: TRBD2; V: TRBV29-1; J: TRBJ2-1
DNA: TGTGCCAGCAGTCCATCCTTGAACGAGCAGTACTTC; CDR3: CASSPSLNEQYF; size: many; D: .; V: TRBV28; J: TRBJ2-7
DNA: TGTGCCAGCAGCCCTAAGATTAACTATGGCTACACCTTC; CDR3: CASSPKINYGYTF; size: many; D: .; V: TRBV5-6; J: TRBJ1-2